This entry features one TCR beta chain sequence. The record originates from a study of blood T cell repertoires in COVID-19. Study details: In each case, the material was cDNA or gDNA derived from T cells, B-cell-depleted T cells, or PBMCs.

Only in-frame clones appear in the TCRdb table, and some are missing; sequencing was by immunoSEQ multiplex PCR. This table holds some 96,000 clones, less than 90% found once. Trimming took 8 bases from V and 0 from J; bases not matched to a gene: 7. This CDR3 has 15 residues. Germline assignment: CDR1 ENHRY and CDR2 SYGVKD. The specimen was peripheral blood. The receptor was derived from a human donor in a cohort sampled during active COVID-19. V gene TRBV10-3 combines with J gene TRBJ1-5; TRBD1 agrees at 7 bases. CDR3 amino acids: CAIGVGTDSNQPQHF. CDR3 bases: TGTGCCATCGGGGTGGGGACAGATAGCAATCAGCCCCAGCATTTT.